This T cell receptor (beta chain) was retrieved from a study of blood T cell repertoires in COVID-19. This CDR3 region has 15 residues. V lost 0 bases, J lost 4 bases, and 4 bases stayed unmatched. The germline gives CDR1 SGHRS, CDR2 YFSETQ. This clone was recorded a few times. Authors' processing steps: Estimation of nucleated cell counts was performed using reference gene primer amplification. Sequencing was performed with immunoSEQ multiplex PCR; in TCRdb, only in-frame clones are kept and a portion is missing. D and trimming were read from the DNA, whereas the V and J calls and clone size are those reported in that table. In the table there are about 100,000 clones, about 80% of which are singletons.

This rearrangement joins TRBV5-1 to TRBJ2-7, with 10 nucleotides matching TRBD1. The TCR was taken from a woman in her 70s with acute or convalescent COVID-19. The specimen sequenced was peripheral blood. For the CDR3, the DNA is TGCGCCAGCAGCTTGGGACAGGGGGCTCAATACGAGCAGTACTTC. As protein: CASSLGQGAQYEQYF.